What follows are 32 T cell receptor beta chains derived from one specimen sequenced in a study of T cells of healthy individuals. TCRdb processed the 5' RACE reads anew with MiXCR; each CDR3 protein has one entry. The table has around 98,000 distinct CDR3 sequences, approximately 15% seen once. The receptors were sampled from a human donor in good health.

Here the CDR3 reads CANHPYGTDTQYF. CDR3 nucleotides: TGTGCCAACCACCCGTATGGCACAGATACGCAGTATTTT. The rearrangement links TRBV3-1 to TRBJ2-3; D unclear. Germline values: CDR1 LGHDT, CDR2 YNNKEL (reference sequence). Trimming took 10 bases from V and 1 from J, leaving 12 bases between them. CDR3 size: 13 residues.

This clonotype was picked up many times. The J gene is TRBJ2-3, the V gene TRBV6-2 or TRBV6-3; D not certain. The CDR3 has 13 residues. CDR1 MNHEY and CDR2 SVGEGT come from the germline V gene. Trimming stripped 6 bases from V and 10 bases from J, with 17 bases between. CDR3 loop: CASSLPQGRAQYF. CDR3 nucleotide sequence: TGTGCCAGCAGCCTACCCCAAGGACGCGCGCAGTATTTT.

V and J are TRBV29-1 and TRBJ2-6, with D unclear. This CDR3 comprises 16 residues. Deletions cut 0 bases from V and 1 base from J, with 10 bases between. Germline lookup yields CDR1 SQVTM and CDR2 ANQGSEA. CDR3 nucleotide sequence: TGCAGCGTTGAAGACACGACCCGTTCTGGGGCCAACGTCCTGACTTTC. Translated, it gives CSVEDTTRSGANVLTF.

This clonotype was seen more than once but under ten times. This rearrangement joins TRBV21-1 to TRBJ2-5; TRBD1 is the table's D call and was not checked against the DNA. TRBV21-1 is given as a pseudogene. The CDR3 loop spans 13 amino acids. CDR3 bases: TGTGCCCAACTTTGGACAGGGCAAGAGACCCAGTACTTC. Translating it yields CAQLWTGQETQYF.

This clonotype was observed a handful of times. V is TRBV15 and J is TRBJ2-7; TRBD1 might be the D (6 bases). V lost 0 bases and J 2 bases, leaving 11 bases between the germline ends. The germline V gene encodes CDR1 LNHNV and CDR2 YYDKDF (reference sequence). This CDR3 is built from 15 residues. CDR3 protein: CATSRDLNRAYEQYF. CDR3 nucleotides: TGTGCCACCAGCAGAGATTTGAACAGGGCCTACGAGCAGTACTTC.

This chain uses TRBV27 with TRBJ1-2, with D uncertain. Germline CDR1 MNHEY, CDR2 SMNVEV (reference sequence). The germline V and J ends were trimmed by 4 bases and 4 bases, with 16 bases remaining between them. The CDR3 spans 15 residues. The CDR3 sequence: CASSSPPPGFYGYTF. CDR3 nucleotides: TGTGCCAGCAGTTCCCCCCCACCGGGGTTCTATGGCTACACCTTC.

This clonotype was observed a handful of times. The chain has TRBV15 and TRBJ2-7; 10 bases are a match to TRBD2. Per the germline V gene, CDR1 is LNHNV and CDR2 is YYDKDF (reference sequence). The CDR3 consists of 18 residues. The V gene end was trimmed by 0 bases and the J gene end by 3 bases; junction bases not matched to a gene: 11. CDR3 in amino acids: CATSRDRSGLAIHYEQYF. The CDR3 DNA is TGTGCCACCAGCAGAGATCGTTCGGGACTAGCGATCCACTACGAGCAGTACTTC.

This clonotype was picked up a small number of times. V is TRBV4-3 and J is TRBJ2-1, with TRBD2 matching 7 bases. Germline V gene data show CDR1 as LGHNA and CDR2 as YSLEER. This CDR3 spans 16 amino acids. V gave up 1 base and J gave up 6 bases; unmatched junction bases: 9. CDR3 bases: TGCGCCAGCAGCCAAGGTACGCTAGCGGACACCAATGAGCAGTTCTTC. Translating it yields CASSQGTLADTNEQFF.

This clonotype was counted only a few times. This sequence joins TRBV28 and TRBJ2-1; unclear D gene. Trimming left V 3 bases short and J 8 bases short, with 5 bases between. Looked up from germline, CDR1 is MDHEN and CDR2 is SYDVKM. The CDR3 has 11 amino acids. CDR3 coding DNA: TGTGCCAGCAGTTTTCGTGATGAGCAGTTCTTC. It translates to CASSFRDEQFF.

This CDR3 reads CSVGMETQYF. The CDR3, as DNA: TGCAGCGTTGGGATGGAGACCCAGTACTTC. This chain links TRBV29-1 with TRBJ2-5; no firm D call. Trimming left V 4 bases short and J 5 bases short, with 5 bases between. This CDR3 region has 10 residues. The germline V gene has CDR1 SQVTM and CDR2 ANQGSEA.

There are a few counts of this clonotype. CDR3 residues: CASSYKRGGPSTDTQYF. The CDR3 nucleotides read TGTGCCAGCAGTTACAAGCGGGGGGGCCCGAGCACAGATACGCAGTATTTT. V is TRBV6-6 and J is TRBJ2-3; 10 bases are a match to TRBD2. This CDR3 has 17 amino acids. The trim removed 2 bases at V and 0 bases at J, leaving 5 bases unmatched. Germline V gene data show CDR1 as MNHNY and CDR2 as SVGAGI (reference sequence).

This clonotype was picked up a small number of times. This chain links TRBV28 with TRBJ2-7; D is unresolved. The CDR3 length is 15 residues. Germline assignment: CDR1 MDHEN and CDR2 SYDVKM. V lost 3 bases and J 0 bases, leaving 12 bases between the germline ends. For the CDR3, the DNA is TGTGCCAGCAGTTTGCCGGTCGGGTTCTCCTACGAGCAGTACTTC. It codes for CASSLPVGFSYEQYF.

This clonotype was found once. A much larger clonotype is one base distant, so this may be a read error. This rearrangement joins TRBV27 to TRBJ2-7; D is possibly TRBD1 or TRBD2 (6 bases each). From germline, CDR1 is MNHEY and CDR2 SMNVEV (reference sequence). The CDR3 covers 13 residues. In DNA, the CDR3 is TGTGCCGGCAGTTGGGGGGCCGGGGGTGAGCAGTACTTC. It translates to CAGSWGAGGEQYF.

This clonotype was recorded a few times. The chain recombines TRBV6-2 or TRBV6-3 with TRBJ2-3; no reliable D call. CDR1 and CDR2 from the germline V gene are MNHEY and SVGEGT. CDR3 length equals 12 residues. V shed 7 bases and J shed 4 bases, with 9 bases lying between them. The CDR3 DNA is TGTGCCAGCAACCTTCCGGCAGATACGCAGTATTTT. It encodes CASNLPADTQYF.

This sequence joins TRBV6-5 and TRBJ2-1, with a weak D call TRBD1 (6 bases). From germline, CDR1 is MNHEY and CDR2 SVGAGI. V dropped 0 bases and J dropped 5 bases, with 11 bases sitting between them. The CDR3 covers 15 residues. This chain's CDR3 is CASSYSLGQHNEQFF. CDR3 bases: TGTGCCAGCAGTTACTCCCTTGGACAGCACAATGAGCAGTTCTTC.

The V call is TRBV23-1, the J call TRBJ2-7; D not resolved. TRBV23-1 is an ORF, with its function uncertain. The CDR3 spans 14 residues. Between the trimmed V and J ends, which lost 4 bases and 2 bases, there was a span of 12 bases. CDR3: CASSRRLATYEQYF. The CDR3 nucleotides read TGCGCCAGCAGTCGACGTTTGGCCACCTACGAGCAGTACTTC.

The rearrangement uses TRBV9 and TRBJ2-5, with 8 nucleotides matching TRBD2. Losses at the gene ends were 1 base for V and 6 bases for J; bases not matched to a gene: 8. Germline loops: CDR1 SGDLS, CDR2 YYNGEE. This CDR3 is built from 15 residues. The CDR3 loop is CASSVLSGSSQTQYF. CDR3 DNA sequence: TGTGCCAGCAGCGTACTAAGCGGGAGTAGCCAGACCCAGTACTTC.

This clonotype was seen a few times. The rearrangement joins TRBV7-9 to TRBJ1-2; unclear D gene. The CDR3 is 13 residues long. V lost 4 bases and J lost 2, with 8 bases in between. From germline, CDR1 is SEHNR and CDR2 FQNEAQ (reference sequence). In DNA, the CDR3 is TGTGCCAGCAGCTCGCAGGAAAACTATGGCTACACCTTC. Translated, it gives CASSSQENYGYTF.

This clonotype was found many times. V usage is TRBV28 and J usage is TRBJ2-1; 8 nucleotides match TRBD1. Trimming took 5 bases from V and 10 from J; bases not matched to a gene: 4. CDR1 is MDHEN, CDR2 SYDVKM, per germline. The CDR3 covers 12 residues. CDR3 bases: TGTGCCAGCAGTAGGACAGGGCCCGAGCAGTTCTTC. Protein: CASSRTGPEQFF.

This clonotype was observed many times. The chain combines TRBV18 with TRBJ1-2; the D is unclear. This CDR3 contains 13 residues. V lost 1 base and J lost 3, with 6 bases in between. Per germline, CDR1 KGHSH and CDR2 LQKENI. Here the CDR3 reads CASSPRTDYGYTF. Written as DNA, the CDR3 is TGTGCCAGCTCACCACGCACGGACTATGGCTACACCTTC.

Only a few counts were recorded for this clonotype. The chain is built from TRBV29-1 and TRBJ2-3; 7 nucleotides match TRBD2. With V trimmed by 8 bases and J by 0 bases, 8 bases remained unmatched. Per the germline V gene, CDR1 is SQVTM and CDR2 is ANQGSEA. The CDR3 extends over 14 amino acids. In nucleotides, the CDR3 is TGCAGCTCTTCTGGCGGGAGTAGCACAGATACGCAGTATTTT. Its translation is CSSSGGSSTDTQYF.

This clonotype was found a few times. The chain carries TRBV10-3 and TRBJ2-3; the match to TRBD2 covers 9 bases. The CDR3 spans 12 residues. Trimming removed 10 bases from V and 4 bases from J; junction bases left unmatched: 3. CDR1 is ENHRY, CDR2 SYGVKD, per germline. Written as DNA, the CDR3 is TGTGCCACCGGGACTAGCTCAGATACGCAGTATTTT. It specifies CATGTSSDTQYF.

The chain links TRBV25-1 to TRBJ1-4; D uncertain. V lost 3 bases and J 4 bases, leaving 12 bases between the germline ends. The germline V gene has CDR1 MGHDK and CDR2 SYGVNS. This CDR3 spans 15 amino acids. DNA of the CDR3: TGTGCCAGCAGTGATAGACGGGCTCTTAATGAAAAACTGTTTTTT. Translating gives CASSDRRALNEKLFF.

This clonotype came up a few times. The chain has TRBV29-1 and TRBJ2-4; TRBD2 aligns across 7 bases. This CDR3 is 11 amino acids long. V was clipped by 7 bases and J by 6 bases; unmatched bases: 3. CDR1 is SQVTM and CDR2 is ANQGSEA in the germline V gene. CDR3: CSGGEGNIQYF. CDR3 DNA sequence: TGCAGCGGCGGGGAGGGAAACATTCAGTACTTC.

Written as DNA, the CDR3 is TGCGCCAGCAGTCATCAGACGACTAGTGATGAGCAGTTCTTC. It translates to CASSHQTTSDEQFF. This sequence joins TRBV4-3 and TRBJ2-1, with a weak D call TRBD2 (6 bases). CDR1 is LGHNA, CDR2 YSLEER, per germline. This CDR3 comprises 14 residues. The V and J ends lost 6 bases and 8 bases respectively, with 17 bases between them.

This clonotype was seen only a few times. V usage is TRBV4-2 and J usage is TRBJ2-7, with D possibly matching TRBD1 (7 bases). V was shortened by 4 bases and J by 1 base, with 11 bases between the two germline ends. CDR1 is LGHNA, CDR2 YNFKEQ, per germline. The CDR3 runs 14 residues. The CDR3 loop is CASSRGTESYEQYF. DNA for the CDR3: TGTGCCAGCAGCCGCGGGACAGAGTCCTACGAGCAGTACTTC.

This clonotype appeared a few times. CDR3 in amino acids: CASSLSQPGTGELFF. The CDR3 nucleotides read TGTGCCAGCAGCTTAAGCCAGCCAGGCACCGGGGAGCTGTTTTTT. The V call is TRBV7-9, the J call TRBJ2-2; D unresolved. The germline V gene has CDR1 SEHNR and CDR2 FQNEAQ (reference sequence). Trimming left V 2 bases short and J 4 bases short, with 11 bases between. There are 15 residues in the CDR3.

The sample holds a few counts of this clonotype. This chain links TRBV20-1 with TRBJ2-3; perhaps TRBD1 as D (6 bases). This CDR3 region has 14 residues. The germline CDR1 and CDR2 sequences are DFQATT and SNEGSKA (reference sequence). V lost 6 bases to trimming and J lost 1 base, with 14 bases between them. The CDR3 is CSAGHSRGTDTQYF. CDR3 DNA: TGCAGTGCGGGACACAGTCGCGGCACAGATACGCAGTATTTT.

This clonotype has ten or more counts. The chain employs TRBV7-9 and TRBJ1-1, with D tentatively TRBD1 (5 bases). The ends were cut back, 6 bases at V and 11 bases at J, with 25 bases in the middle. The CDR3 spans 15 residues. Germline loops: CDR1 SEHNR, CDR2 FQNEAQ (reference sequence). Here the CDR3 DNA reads TGTGCCAGCAGATTAAACGGGGGTTTTGGGGACTCGGCTTTCTTT. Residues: CASRLNGGFGDSAFF. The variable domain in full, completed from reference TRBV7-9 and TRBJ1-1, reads DTGVSQNPRHKITKRGQNVTFRCDPISEHNRLYWYRQTLGQGPEFLTYFQNEAQLEKSRLLSDRFSAERPKGSFSTLEIQRTEQGDSAMYLCASRLNGGFGDSAFFGQGTRLTVV.

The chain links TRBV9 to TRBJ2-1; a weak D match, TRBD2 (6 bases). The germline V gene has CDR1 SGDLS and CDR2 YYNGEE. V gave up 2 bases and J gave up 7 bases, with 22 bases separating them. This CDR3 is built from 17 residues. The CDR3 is CASSVVGRAGSRNEQFF. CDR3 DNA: TGTGCCAGCAGCGTGGTCGGCCGGGCGGGGAGCAGGAATGAGCAGTTCTTC.

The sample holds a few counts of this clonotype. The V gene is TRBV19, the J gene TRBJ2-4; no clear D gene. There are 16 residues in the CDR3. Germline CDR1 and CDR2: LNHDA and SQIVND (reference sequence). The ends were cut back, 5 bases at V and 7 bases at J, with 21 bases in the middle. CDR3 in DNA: TGTGCCAGTAGTTCCCTGTTCGAACCGGAGAGGAACATTCAGTACTTC. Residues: CASSSLFEPERNIQYF.

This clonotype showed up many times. CDR3: CSAPGGMVVSPDTQYF. For the CDR3, the DNA is TGCAGTGCTCCCGGGGGAATGGTTGTGTCCCCAGATACGCAGTATTTT. V and J are TRBV20-1 and TRBJ2-3; perhaps TRBD2 as D (6 bases). V was shortened by 5 bases and J by 4 bases, with 22 bases between the two germline ends. The CDR3 is 16 amino acids. CDR1 is DFQATT and CDR2 is SNEGSKA in the germline V gene (reference sequence).